This record covers a single T cell receptor beta chain. Its antigen is as yet unknown. The read gets to within 3 residues of the CDR3 end, and the germline J gene fills in the rest. This specimen belongs to a study of T cells in women clearing cervical HPV infection. Findings and limits, study-wide: It is unknown whether associations predate infection; no effector/memory or HPV-specific sorting. TRBV6-7 relative abundance averaged roughly 0.1% in cases and about 0.15% in controls.

The CDR3 length is 14 residues. Germline V CDR1 and CDR2: MNHNS, SASEGT. The V gene end was trimmed by 2 bases and the J gene end by 4 bases; junction bases not matched to a gene: 1. Here immunoSEQ multiplex PCR was the method, and the copy in TCRdb shows in-frame clones only, minus some. The sample totals 45,000 to 55,000 clones. This TCR derives from a woman aged 18 to 75 with a cervical HPV16 infection that either progressed to CIN3+ or cleared (not recorded which). Sequences were obtained from blood buffy coat. The chain combines TRBV6-1 with TRBJ2-5, with 10 bases that match TRBD2. The CDR3 bases that were read are TGTGCCAGCAGTGAATCTAGCGGGGGAGAGACC. This sequence encodes CASSESSGGET. The full CDR3 is CASSESSGGETQYF.